Listed below are T cell receptor beta chains from one sample, sequenced in a study of regulatory T cells in long-lasting Graves disease. MiXCR, run by TCRdb on the multiplex PCR reads, gives a single entry per CDR3 protein. The sample holds 410,000 or so distinct CDR3 sequences, about 15% seen once. These data were likewise used in another study, on T cells in Graves' hyperthyroidism and ophthalmopathy.

The source was peripheral blood mononuclear cells (PBMCs), collected at new diagnosis, from a patient treated with antithyroid drugs. These receptors originate from a woman in her twenties or thirties with Graves disease. Both conserved end residues are trimmed from each CDR3. The order of the fields is V gene, J gene, CDR3 protein.

>TRBV28|TRBJ2-7
ASSLGTDYEQY
>TRBV9|TRBJ2-3
ASSVRETDTQY
>TRBV20-1|TRBJ2-5
SATAGTGSETQY
>TRBV24-1|TRBJ2-1
ATSFGPASYNEQF
>TRBV12-3/TRBV12-4|TRBJ2-4
ASSRQVKNIQY
>TRBV25-1|TRBJ1-1
ASRARGRGTEAF
>TRBV29-1|TRBJ2-1
SVGTVYSEQF
>TRBV10-1|TRBJ1-5
AGGPFVEPNQPQH
>TRBV3-1|TRBJ2-4
ASSQRTSGFLAKNIQY
>TRBV24-1|TRBJ1-5
ATSDAQGQGIYQPQH
>TRBV20-1|TRBJ1-1
SAPLRGLSTKAF
>TRBV12-3/TRBV12-4|TRBJ2-1
ASRISGAPGHEQF
>TRBV24-1|TRBJ2-1
ATSTKGTGSGEQF
>TRBV12-3/TRBV12-4|TRBJ1-5
ASSLGTGNNQPQH
>TRBV6-1|TRBJ2-2
ASTQDASNTGELF
>TRBV29-1|TRBJ2-7
SVTRGQGSSYEQY
>TRBV2|TRBJ2-7
ASSDGQDYEQY
>TRBV30|TRBJ2-7
AWKNRDGSKGEQY
>TRBV10-2|TRBJ1-5
ASNTGGHQPQH
>TRBV20-1|TRBJ2-7
SATQDSAYEQY
>TRBV7-3|TRBJ2-1
ASSFPAGGTHNEQF
>TRBV9|TRBJ1-1
ASSVDQGAEAF
>TRBV12-3/TRBV12-4|TRBJ1-3
ASSLIGAGNTIY
>TRBV5-5|TRBJ2-3
ASSFVGGPTDTQY
>TRBV13|TRBJ2-3
ASSSVDAGLASTDTQY
>TRBV20-1|TRBJ2-5
SATGTSALQETQY
>TRBV11-2|TRBJ2-5
ASSTPTGVDGETQY
>TRBV3-1|TRBJ2-7
ASMSGQGRQY
>TRBV7-3|TRBJ1-2
ASSPGAAYGYT
>TRBV3-1|TRBJ1-2
ASSQDLSSGYT
>TRBV7-2|TRBJ2-1
ASSSVTSNEQF
>TRBV6-2/TRBV6-3|TRBJ2-7
ASSRSGTGSVYEQY
>TRBV11-2|TRBJ2-2
ASSFGQAEIYTGELF
>TRBV28|TRBJ2-4
ASSIGTGAFAGIQY
>TRBV5-5|TRBJ1-2
ASSLDRNLGGYT
>TRBV9|TRBJ2-2
ASSPGAGAGELF
>TRBV20-1|TRBJ2-7
SARDGYEQY
>TRBV10-3|TRBJ2-1
AISEGVAGANEQF
>TRBV12-3/TRBV12-4|TRBJ1-1
ASRYGTTGAF
>TRBV12-3/TRBV12-4|TRBJ2-3
ASSLNSGRGTDTQY
>TRBV10-3|TRBJ1-1
AIAAYAAEAF
>TRBV25-1|TRBJ1-2
ASSESRLGDGYT